A single sample gave rise to the 23 T cell receptor beta chains below, sequenced in a study of blood T cell repertoires in COVID-19. Measured with immunoSEQ multiplex PCR; TCRdb has only the in-frame clones, and not every one. The data hold around 250,000 clones, with about nine tenths observed a single time. The sample consisted of peripheral blood. The source is a woman aged 55-75 years who had recovered from COVID-19.

V usage is TRBV4-1 and J usage is TRBJ2-5, with D possibly TRBD2 on 6 matching bases. CDR1 MGHRA and CDR2 YSYEKL come from the germline V gene. V lost 1 base and J lost 5, with 14 bases in between. This CDR3 is 15 amino acids long. The CDR3: CASSQGRAGSETQYF. The CDR3 nucleotides are TGCGCCAGCAGCCAAGGCAGGGCGGGGTCGGAGACCCAGTACTTC.

The chain uses TRBV18 and TRBJ1-3, with D unclear. V lost 3 bases and J 0 bases, leaving 3 bases between the germline ends. This CDR3 spans 13 amino acids. Looked up from germline, CDR1 is KGHSH and CDR2 is LQKENI. DNA for the CDR3: TGTGCCAGCTCACCGGCCTCTGGAAACACCATATATTTT. This encodes CASSPASGNTIYF.

The rearrangement links TRBV7-2 to TRBJ2-1; a weak D match, TRBD1 (6 bases). V gave up 3 bases and J gave up 0 bases, with 9 bases separating them. The CDR3 is 15 amino acids. Germline V gene sequence: CDR1 SGHTA, CDR2 FQGNSA. The CDR3 DNA reads TGTGCCAGCAGCTTTACAGGGAGCTCCTACAATGAGCAGTTCTTC. Translating gives CASSFTGSSYNEQFF. The variable domain in full, with the rest retrieved from reference TRBV7-2 and TRBJ2-1, is GAGVSQSPSNKVTEKGKDVELRCDPISGHTALYWYRQSLGQGLEFLIYFQGNSAPDKSGLPSDRFSAERTGGSVSTLTIQRTQQEDSAVYLCASSFTGSSYNEQFFGPGTRLTVL.

The chain is built from TRBV9 and TRBJ2-5; D is possibly TRBD2 (6 bases). The V gene's germline CDR1 is SGDLS and CDR2 YYNGEE. With 3 bases removed from V and 0 bases from J, the gap between germline ends came to 12 bases. The CDR3 spans 15 residues. CDR3 protein: CASSARGIDQETQYF. The CDR3 bases are TGTGCCAGCAGCGCGCGGGGAATAGACCAAGAGACCCAGTACTTC.

V and J are TRBV5-1 and TRBJ1-5; 10 bases are a match to TRBD1. Germline-derived CDR1 and CDR2 are SGHRS and YFSETQ. Trimming took 4 bases from V and 6 from J; bases not matched to a gene: 7. The CDR3 runs to 15 residues. CDR3 in amino acids: CASSIGTGVRQPQHF. The DNA of the CDR3 is TGCGCCAGCAGCATCGGGACAGGGGTCCGTCAGCCCCAGCATTTT.

Only one count was recorded for this clone. The V call is TRBV28, the J call TRBJ1-5; 7 nucleotides match TRBD1. J gave up 10 bases and V 5 bases, and 14 bases lay outside the gene matches. The CDR3 consists of 15 residues. The germline CDR1 and CDR2 sequences are MDHEN and SYDVKM. The CDR3 spells CASSLAQGTTIPQHF. DNA of the CDR3: TGTGCCAGCAGTCTGGCACAGGGGACGACCATCCCCCAGCATTTT.

The chain has TRBV4-3 and TRBJ2-5; a weak D match, TRBD2 (5 bases). The CDR3 length is 15 residues. Germline V CDR1 and CDR2: LGHNA, YSLEER. V was shortened by 1 base and J by 5 bases, with 14 bases between the two germline ends. CDR3 sequence reads: CASSQVLSDRETQYF. For the CDR3, the DNA is TGCGCCAGCAGCCAAGTACTTAGCGATAGGGAGACCCAGTACTTC.

This sequence joins TRBV3-1 (or the pseudogene TRBV3-2) and TRBJ1-3; TRBD1 matches 8 bases. The CDR3 spans 15 residues. V lost 5 bases to trimming and J lost 3 bases; unmatched junction nucleotides: 6. Germline values: CDR1 LGHDT, CDR2 YNNKEL (reference sequence). DNA of the CDR3: TGTGCCAGCAGCAATACAGGGGGTAATGGAAACACCATATATTTT. Protein: CASSNTGGNGNTIYF.

DNA for the CDR3: TGTGCCAGCAGTTCTACAGGTTCTTCTGAAGCTTTCTTT. Protein sequence: CASSSTGSSEAFF. The genes are TRBV6-6 and TRBJ1-1; maybe TRBD1 (5 bases). The CDR3 is 13 amino acids. Germline V CDR1 and CDR2: MNHNY, SVGAGI (reference sequence). Between the trimmed V and J ends, which lost 4 bases and 6 bases, there was a span of 12 bases.

This clone was detected once. This chain uses TRBV11-3 with TRBJ2-1; TRBD2 matches 8 bases. Losses at the gene ends were 6 bases for V and 7 bases for J; bases not matched to a gene: 14. There are 16 residues in the CDR3. CDR1 is SGHNT and CDR2 is YENEEA in the germline V gene. CDR3 protein: CASRQPSPGGKNEQFF. The CDR3 DNA sequence: TGTGCCAGCAGACAACCGAGTCCGGGGGGGAAGAATGAGCAGTTCTTC.

The gene calls are TRBV5-1 and TRBJ2-5; a possible D gene is TRBD2 (5 bases). Trimming cost V 1 base and J 5 bases, with 12 bases left between them. Germline V gene data show CDR1 as SGHRS and CDR2 as YFSETQ. There are 14 residues in the CDR3. This CDR3 is CASSLFSGSETQYF. The CDR3 DNA is TGCGCCAGCAGCTTGTTTTCGGGATCGGAGACCCAGTACTTC.

The chain joins TRBV19 to TRBJ2-3; TRBD2 matches at 7 bases. Germline CDR1 is LNHDA and CDR2 is SQIVND (reference sequence). V dropped 5 bases and J dropped 1; count of bases not matched to a gene: 9. This CDR3 has 16 residues. CDR3 residues: CASSFEGRARTDTQYF. CDR3 DNA sequence: TGTGCCAGTAGTTTCGAAGGGAGGGCCCGCACAGATACGCAGTATTTT.

The V call is TRBV19, the J call TRBJ2-5; D gene unclear. The CDR3 spans 14 residues. V gave up 1 base and J gave up 1 base, with 7 bases separating them. CDR1 and CDR2 from the germline V gene are LNHDA and SQIVND (reference sequence). The CDR3 is CASSIGVFQETQYF. CDR3 DNA sequence: TGTGCCAGTAGTATAGGAGTCTTCCAAGAGACCCAGTACTTC. The variable domain in full, with the rest retrieved from reference TRBV19 and TRBJ2-5, is DGGITQSPKYLFRKEGQNVTLSCEQNLNHDAMYWYRQDPGQGLRLIYYSQIVNDFQKGDIAEGYSVSREKKESFPLTVTSAQKNPTAFYLCASSIGVFQETQYFGPGTRLLVL.

The chain joins TRBV13 to TRBJ1-2; 9 bases map to TRBD1. CDR3 length: 19 amino acids. Germline V lookup: CDR1 PRHDT, CDR2 FYEKMQ (reference sequence). J gave up 1 base and V 5 bases, and 17 bases lay outside the gene matches. In DNA, the CDR3 is TGTGCCAGCAGCCCTATTATGGGACAGGGATCACTCTTTAACTATGGCTACACCTTC. Residues: CASSPIMGQGSLFNYGYTF.

The V gene is TRBV3-1 (or the pseudogene TRBV3-2), the J gene TRBJ1-2; D is perhaps TRBD1 (6 bases). The germline V gene encodes CDR1 LGHDT and CDR2 YNNKEL (reference sequence). Trimming shortened V by 4 bases and J by 4 bases, and 13 bases separated the two germline ends. There are 14 residues in the CDR3. The CDR3 loop reads CASSRGQGPYGYTF. DNA for the CDR3: TGTGCCAGCAGCCGGGGGCAGGGACCCTATGGCTACACCTTC.

The chain links TRBV11-2 to TRBJ1-2; weak D call: TRBD1 (5 bases). Trimming removed 3 bases at V and 4 bases at J, with 12 bases between. The CDR3 length is 14 residues. Germline V gives CDR1 SGHAT, CDR2 FQNNGV. The CDR3 nucleotides read TGTGCCAGCAGCTTTTCTCAGGGAGGCTATGGCTACACCTTC. This sequence encodes CASSFSQGGYGYTF.

A single count supports this clone. This sequence joins TRBV3-1 (or the pseudogene TRBV3-2) and TRBJ2-5; the match to TRBD2 covers 10 bases. J gave up 1 base and V 4 bases, and 6 bases lay outside the gene matches. The CDR3 has 16 residues. Germline values: CDR1 LGHDT, CDR2 YNNKEL (reference sequence). Here the CDR3 DNA reads TGTGCCAGCAGCCTCATAAGCGGGGGGGTCCAAGAGACCCAGTACTTC. Its protein is CASSLISGGVQETQYF.

The V call is TRBV27, the J call TRBJ2-2; 9 positions agree with TRBD1. CDR1 MNHEY and CDR2 SMNVEV come from the germline V gene (reference sequence). The CDR3 is 15 amino acids. The J segment lost 6 bases and the V segment lost 2 bases, leaving 4 bases of the junction unmatched. CDR3 protein: CASSLVDRGSGELFF. Written as DNA, the CDR3 is TGTGCCAGCAGTTTAGTGGACAGGGGTTCCGGGGAGCTGTTTTTT.

The rearrangement uses TRBV25-1 and TRBJ1-2, with D tentatively TRBD1 (5 bases). Per the germline V gene, CDR1 is MGHDK and CDR2 is SYGVNS. V lost 7 bases, J lost 1 base, and 7 bases lay in between. This CDR3 has 12 residues. The CDR3 reads CASIGHNYGYTF. For the CDR3, the DNA is TGTGCCAGCATCGGACATAACTATGGCTACACCTTC.

This clone was seen a single time. This sequence joins TRBV11-2 and TRBJ2-7; TRBD1 matches 10 bases. Germline values: CDR1 SGHAT, CDR2 FQNNGV. V dropped 8 bases and J dropped 7; count of bases not matched to a gene: 11. The CDR3 extends over 14 amino acids. The DNA for the CDR3 is TGTGCCAGCTCCGTGGGGGACAGGGGTGGTGAGCAGTACTTC. It specifies CASSVGDRGGEQYF.

V gene TRBV7-2 combines with J gene TRBJ1-1, with 11 bases identical to TRBD1. The CDR3 has 15 residues. V shed 5 bases and J 4 bases; nucleotides not matched to a gene: 6. Germline V gene sequence: CDR1 SGHTA, CDR2 FQGNSA. In DNA form, the CDR3 reads TGTGCCAGCAGCCTAGAGGGGACAGGGGGCACTGAAGCTTTCTTT. Its protein is CASSLEGTGGTEAFF.

This chain joins TRBV7-2 and TRBJ2-3, with 9 bases identical to TRBD2. The junction had 11 bases not matched to a gene; V was cut back by 5 bases and J by 2 bases. From germline, CDR1 is SGHTA and CDR2 FQGNSA. The CDR3 runs to 17 residues. In DNA form, the CDR3 reads TGTGCCAGCAGCCTCTACGCTAGCGGGGAGACCACAGATACGCAGTATTTT. Translated, it gives CASSLYASGETTDTQYF.

V usage is TRBV6-4 and J usage is TRBJ2-3; 8 bases are a match to TRBD2. CDR1 and CDR2 from the germline V gene are MRHNA and SNTAGT. The CDR3 sequence is 15 residues long. The V gene end was trimmed by 2 bases and the J gene end by 1 base; junction bases not matched to a gene: 2. CDR3 nucleotides: TGTGCCAGCAGTGACCCGCGGGGGGGCACAGATACGCAGTATTTT. Its translation is CASSDPRGGTDTQYF.